This T cell receptor (beta chain) was captured by sequencing in a study of shared clonotypes between healthy human individuals. Study at large: The study enrolled two women and three men aged 18 to 49. Study results and caveats: Investigators collected only blood, and repertoires in tissues likely differ.

Remarks on this clone: Its antigen is still unknown.

Free of recent acute infections or vaccinations, the donors were healthy HIV-negative adults. Across several immunoSEQ plates, the genomic DNA of each subset was split evenly. The method was immunoSEQ multiplex PCR; TCRdb's version includes in-frame clones alone and lacks a portion of them. The table records about 510,000 clones, about four fifths of them present only once. CDR3 length: 14 residues. V was shortened by 7 bases and J by 0 bases, with 9 bases between the two germline ends. The germline V gene encodes CDR1 WSHSY and CDR2 SAAADI. This sequence was found in a woman aged 40 to 50 in good health. Some clones in this sample may be carry-over from other donors' samples. Material: PBMCs. The V and J genes are TRBV10-2 and TRBJ2-2; D possibly corresponds to TRBD2 (5 bases). The CDR3 loop is CASKDSANTGELFF. CDR3 in DNA: TGCGCCAGCAAGGACTCCGCGAACACCGGGGAGCTGTTTTTT.